This T cell receptor (beta chain) was captured in a study of metastatic and nonmetastatic thyroid tumors. Background on the study: The comparison covered peripheral blood and tumor or nodule tissue in malignant and benign thyroid patients. Study results and caveats: When malignant thyroid tumors were compared with benign nodules, TCR beta diversity was reportedly significantly higher in the malignant tumors. This held in both blood and tumor samples.

The CDR3 contains 14 residues. CDR1 and CDR2 (germline): WNHNN, SYGVQD (reference sequence). The V and J ends lost 3 bases and 4 bases respectively, with 10 bases between them. This clone is judged medium-sized. Its cognate antigen is unknown. Methods used by the authors: Clinicopathological groups of papillary thyroid cancer showed CDR3 differences that were used to build a distant-metastasis classifier. TCRdb reanalyzed the PCR reads via MiXCR. TCRdb, rather than the study authors, made the V and J calls. The sample yields around 23,000 clones, 26% seen once. Before thyroid surgery, none of the patients had received any treatment.

The sequence was collected from a male donor with papillary thyroid cancer or a benign thyroid nodule (not recorded which). Some clones in this sample may be carry-over from other donors' samples. What was sequenced was blood. This chain joins TRBV10-1 and TRBJ1-3; D is ambiguous. In DNA form, the CDR3 reads TGCGCCAGCAGTGATTCCAGGAGCGGAAACACCATATATTTT. Encoded protein: CASSDSRSGNTIYF.